A single TCR beta chain is shown here with its context. The same CDR3 is also encoded by other DNA sequences in this sample. The sample belongs to a study of blood T cell repertoires in COVID-19. Study background: Sites in the United States, Italy and Spain provided acute and convalescent COVID-19 samples. T cells, B-cell-depleted T cells, or PBMCs provided the cDNA or gDNA that served as material.

The CDR3 spans 12 residues. Per germline, CDR1 SGHTA and CDR2 FQGNSA. The ends were cut back, 1 base at V and 8 bases at J, with 8 bases in the middle. Original methodology: From reference gene primer amplification, estimates of nucleated cell counts were derived. Only in-frame clones appear in the TCRdb table, and some are missing; sequencing was by immunoSEQ multiplex PCR. Clone size and the V and J calls come from that table; the DNA yielded D and trimming. The sample lists fewer than 350,000 clones, approximately 87% occurring once. Input material: peripheral blood. This sequence joins TRBV7-2 and TRBJ1-2; D gene uncertain. The receptor comes from a woman in her forties or fifties who had recovered from COVID-19. CDR3 nucleotides: TGTGCCAGCAGCTTAGGAGGTAGAGGCTACACCTTC. Its translation: CASSLGGRGYTF.